The text below deals with one TCR beta chain. The germline V gene encodes CDR1 LNHDA and CDR2 SQIVND (reference sequence). The CDR3 extends over 15 amino acids. Losses at the gene ends were 5 bases for V and 1 base for J; bases not matched to a gene: 8. The data are from a study of blood T cell repertoires in COVID-19. The table came from immunoSEQ multiplex PCR; TCRdb's copy has only in-frame clones and leaves some out. The data show around 150,000 clones, 60% to 80% seen once. The sample comprised peripheral blood. The receptor was isolated from a man between 65 and 79 years old with acute or convalescent COVID-19. This sequence joins TRBV19 and TRBJ2-7; 7 bases are a match to TRBD1. Here the CDR3 reads CASSFRTGFSYEQYF. In DNA, the CDR3 is TGTGCCAGTAGTTTTAGGACAGGCTTTTCCTACGAGCAGTACTTC.